These 4 T cell receptor beta chains came from one sample sequenced in a study of OX40 agonist ivuxolimab in advanced cancers. Some clones are missing from TCRdb's copy, which holds only in-frame ones; the method was immunoSEQ multiplex PCR. The data contain approximately 90,000 clones, under 95% of them seen just once; the ten biggest clones take up about 9%. This material consisted of CD4+ or CD8+ T cells sorted from blood, taken in a trial of the OX40 agonist ivuxolimab. The receptors shown here come from an adult with an advanced solid tumor such as melanoma, head and neck, liver or kidney cancer.

The CDR3 sequence: CASSLDTWGEKLFF. The CDR3 DNA is TGTGCCAGCAGCTTAGACACATGGGGGGAAAAACTGTTTTTT. J is TRBJ1-4 and V is TRBV7-6, with D maybe TRBD1 (5 bases). Looked up from germline, CDR1 is SGHVS and CDR2 is FNYEAQ. V lost 1 base and J 8 bases, leaving 11 bases between the germline ends. The length of the CDR3 is 14 residues.

The chain couples TRBV11-2 to TRBJ2-2, with no clear D. There are 14 residues in the CDR3. The ends were cut back, 5 bases at V and 4 bases at J, with 11 bases in the middle. Germline V CDR1 and CDR2: SGHAT, FQNNGV. The CDR3 bases are TGTGCCAGCAGCCCTCCGATGCCCACCGGGGAGCTGTTTTTT. As protein: CASSPPMPTGELFF.

This clone has just one count. The chain uses TRBV30 and TRBJ1-2; D is unresolved. This CDR3 contains 14 residues. Germline CDR1 is GTSNPN and CDR2 is SVGIG (reference sequence). Deletions cut 4 bases from V and 2 bases from J, with 14 bases between. This chain's CDR3 is CAWKNFRGNYGYTF. CDR3 bases: TGTGCCTGGAAGAACTTTCGGGGAAACTATGGCTACACCTTC.

This clone was observed a single time. The chain employs TRBV7-9 and TRBJ1-1, with D hard to call. The germline V and J ends were trimmed by 5 bases and 1 base, with 8 bases remaining between them. The length of the CDR3 is 13 residues. From germline, CDR1 is SEHNR and CDR2 FQNEAQ (reference sequence). The CDR3 bases are TGTGCCAGCAGCCCCTCGAAGAACACTGAAGCTTTCTTT. Its translation is CASSPSKNTEAFF.